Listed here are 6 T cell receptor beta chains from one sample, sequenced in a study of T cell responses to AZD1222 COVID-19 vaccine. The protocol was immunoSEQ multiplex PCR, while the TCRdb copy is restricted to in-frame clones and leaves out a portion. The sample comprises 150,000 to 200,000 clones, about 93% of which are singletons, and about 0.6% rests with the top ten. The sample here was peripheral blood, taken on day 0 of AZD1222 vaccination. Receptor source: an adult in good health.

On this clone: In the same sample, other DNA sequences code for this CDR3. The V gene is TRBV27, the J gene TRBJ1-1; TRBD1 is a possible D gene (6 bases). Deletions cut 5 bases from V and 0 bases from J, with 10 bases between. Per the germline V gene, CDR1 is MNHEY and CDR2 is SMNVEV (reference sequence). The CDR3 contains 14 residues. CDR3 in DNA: TGTGCCAGCAGTAGCAGGGGCCTGAACACTGAAGCTTTCTTT. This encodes CASSSRGLNTEAFF.

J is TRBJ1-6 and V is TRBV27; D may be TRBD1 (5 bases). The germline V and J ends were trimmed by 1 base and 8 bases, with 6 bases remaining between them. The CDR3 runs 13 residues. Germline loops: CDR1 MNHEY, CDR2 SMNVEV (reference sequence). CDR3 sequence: CASSLWGDSPLHF. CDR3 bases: TGTGCCAGCAGTTTATGGGGGGATTCACCCCTCCACTTT.

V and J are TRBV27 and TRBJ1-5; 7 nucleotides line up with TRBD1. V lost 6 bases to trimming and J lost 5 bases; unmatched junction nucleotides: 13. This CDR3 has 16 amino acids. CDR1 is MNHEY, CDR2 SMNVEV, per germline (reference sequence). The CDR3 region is CASSRTGTASYQPQHF. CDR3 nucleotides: TGTGCCAGCAGCCGCACCGGGACAGCCAGTTATCAGCCCCAGCATTTT.

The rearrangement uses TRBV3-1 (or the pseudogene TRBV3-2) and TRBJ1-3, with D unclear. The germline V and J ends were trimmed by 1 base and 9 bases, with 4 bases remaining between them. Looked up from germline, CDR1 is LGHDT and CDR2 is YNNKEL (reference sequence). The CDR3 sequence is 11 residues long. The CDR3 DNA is TGTGCCAGCAGCCAAGGGAGCACCATATATTTT. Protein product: CASSQGSTIYF.

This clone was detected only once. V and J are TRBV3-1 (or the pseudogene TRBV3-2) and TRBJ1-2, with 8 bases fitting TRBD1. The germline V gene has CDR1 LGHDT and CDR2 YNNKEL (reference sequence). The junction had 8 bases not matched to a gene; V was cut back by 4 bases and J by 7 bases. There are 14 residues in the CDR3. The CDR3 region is CASSLAGQVFGYTF. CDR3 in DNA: TGTGCCAGCAGCCTCGCGGGACAGGTCTTTGGCTACACCTTC.

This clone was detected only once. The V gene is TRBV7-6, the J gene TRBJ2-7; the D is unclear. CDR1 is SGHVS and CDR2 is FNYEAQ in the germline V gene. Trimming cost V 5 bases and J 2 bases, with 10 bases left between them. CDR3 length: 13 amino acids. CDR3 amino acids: CASSPIPPYEQYF. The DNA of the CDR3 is TGTGCCAGCAGCCCCATTCCCCCCTACGAGCAGTACTTC. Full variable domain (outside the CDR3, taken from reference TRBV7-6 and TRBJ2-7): GAGVSQSPRYKVTKRGQDVALRCDPISGHVSLYWYRQALGQGPEFLTYFNYEAQQDKSGLPNDRFSAERPEGSISTLTIQRTEQRDSAMYRCASSPIPPYEQYFGPGTRLTVT.